This T cell receptor beta chain is from a study of blood T cell repertoires in COVID-19 (TCRdb year 2020). Regarding the complete study: Samples covering the acute and convalescent phases of COVID-19 were provided by collaborators in the United States, Italy and Spain. Where HLA class I and class II types were available, the types were taken from metadata supplied by the sample provider, not from assay-based typing. The repertoires were released in a freely available public database intended as a resource for research on the immune response to SARS-CoV-2. The dataset comprised deeply sampled blood TCRbeta repertoires from subjects exposed to, actively infected with, or recovered from COVID-19. Samples were obtained from the ongoing ImmuneRACE study (first 160 participants) and from 1,254 subjects provided by 6 global collaborators. The prospective study material was composed of cDNA or gDNA derived from T cells, B-cell-depleted T cells, or PBMCs. The sample metadata nearly always contained a de-identified subject ID, COVID-19 status, age in years and sex.

TCRbeta CDR3 regions were amplified from genomic DNA by means of the immunoSEQ Assay, a bias-controlled multiplex PCR. Per the original workflow: Nucleated cell counts per sample were estimated from amplification of reference gene primers within the assay. Sequence reads were collapsed and filtered to measure the absolute abundance of every unique TCRbeta CDR3 rearrangement. Productive Simpson clonality was computed per sample as the square root of Simpson's diversity index over productive rearrangements. TCRdb's version of the immuneACCESS table is confined to in-frame rearrangements and falls short of the full clone set. An unresolved V gene accounts for under half of the shortfall where checked; the remainder is of unknown origin. V, J and clone size are taken as reported in that table, and D and trimming were inferred from the DNA itself. Across this sample there are about 39,000 clones, with 76% seen only once. The ten largest clones take up about 26% of the sample.

Here V drops 12 bases and J drops 2 bases, and the junction holds 13 bases not matched to any gene. The germline V gene encodes CDR1 KGHDR and CDR2 SFDVKD. Taken from cysteine to phenylalanine, the CDR3 has 15 residues. Only the CDR3 portion is preserved as DNA: 45 bases, with reading frame beginning at the first base. Collaborating institutions collected whole blood in K2EDTA tubes following their own protocols. Collaborator samples were shipped for TCRbeta analysis as frozen whole blood, isolated PBMCs, or DNA extracted from either sample type. The full study reports these points: The quantity of clinical and demographic metadata differed by source and by participant and was supplied without curation.

As regards this clone: Its antigen is still unknown. The record has no base qualities; no much larger clone is one base away.

Recombination connected TRBV24-1 to TRBJ2-3; 7 nucleotides in the junction match TRBD1. The sequencing input was peripheral blood. The source is an older man with acute or convalescent COVID-19. The CDR3 protein sequence reads: CARSQQGLVTDTQYF. The DNA sequence is given as TGTGCCCGCTCGCAACAGGGGTTAGTCACAGATACGCAGTATTTT.